The 10 T cell receptor beta chains listed next were all sequenced from one sample in a study of OX40 agonist ivuxolimab in advanced cancers. Method: immunoSEQ multiplex PCR; TCRdb's copy keeps in-frame clones and lacks some. The sample has just over 40,000 clones, 80% to 90% seen once. Sequencing used CD4+ or CD8+ T cells sorted from blood, obtained in a trial of the OX40 agonist ivuxolimab. The receptors shown here come from an adult with an advanced solid tumor such as melanoma, head and neck, liver or kidney cancer.

A few counts support this clone. This chain uses TRBV30 with TRBJ2-2; D possibly corresponds to TRBD2 (7 bases). Per the germline V gene, CDR1 is GTSNPN and CDR2 is SVGIG (reference sequence). Trimming took 4 bases from V and 2 from J, leaving 11 bases between them. The CDR3 has 14 amino acids. The CDR3 DNA sequence: TGTGCCTGGATTCGGGGGGCAAACACCGGGGAGCTGTTTTTT. The encoded protein is CAWIRGANTGELFF.

This clone occurred once. The chain joins TRBV6-1 to TRBJ1-5; the match to TRBD1 covers 7 bases. Germline trimming cut 5 bases from V and 2 bases from J; bases unmatched to any gene: 6. Germline lookup yields CDR1 MNHNS and CDR2 SASEGT. The CDR3 covers 15 residues. Here the CDR3 reads CASSSRQGGNQPQHF. The CDR3 region has the DNA TGTGCCAGCAGTTCTCGACAGGGCGGCAATCAGCCCCAGCATTTT.

The chain employs TRBV2 and TRBJ1-3, with 7 bases identical to TRBD1. Germline CDR1 SNHLY, CDR2 FYNNEI. This CDR3 has 14 residues. The junction had 2 bases not matched to a gene; V was cut back by 2 bases and J by 4 bases. Here the CDR3 DNA reads TGTGCCAGCAGTGAAACAGGGGTGGGAAACACCATATATTTT. It yields the protein CASSETGVGNTIYF. The full variable domain, rest sourced from reference TRBV2 and TRBJ1-3, is EPEVTQTPSHQVTQMGQEVILRCVPISNHLYFYWYRQILGQKVEFLVSFYNNEISEKSEIFDDQFSVERPDGSNFTLKIRSTKLEDSAMYFCASSETGVGNTIYFGEGSWLTVV.

The rearrangement links TRBV28 to TRBJ2-5; the D gene is possibly TRBD1 (5 bases). The V gene lost 5 bases and the J gene lost 2 bases, with 9 bases spanning the gap. This CDR3 has 13 amino acids. In germline, CDR1 is MDHEN, CDR2 SYDVKM. The CDR3 is CASSRAGQETQYF. The CDR3 DNA is TGTGCCAGCAGTCGGGCAGGGCAAGAGACCCAGTACTTC.

V gene TRBV2 combines with J gene TRBJ2-3; 15 nucleotides line up with TRBD2. The V and J ends lost 6 bases and 2 bases, in that order; junction bases with no gene match: 6. Germline assignment: CDR1 SNHLY and CDR2 FYNNEI. The CDR3 sequence is 17 residues long. The CDR3 sequence is CASSGLAGGGITDTQYF. The DNA for the CDR3 is TGTGCCAGCAGCGGACTAGCGGGAGGGGGCATCACAGATACGCAGTATTTT.

The chain carries TRBV7-8 and TRBJ2-7; TRBD1 matches 8 bases. V shed 5 bases and J 0 bases; nucleotides not matched to a gene: 6. Germline loops: CDR1 SGHVS, CDR2 FQNEAQ. This CDR3 region has 15 residues. CDR3 region: CASSPRQGSSYEQYF. The CDR3, as DNA: TGTGCCAGCAGCCCCCGACAGGGGAGCTCCTACGAGCAGTACTTC.

The chain couples TRBV6-5 to TRBJ1-2; 12 nucleotides line up with TRBD1. CDR1 MNHEY and CDR2 SVGAGI come from the germline V gene. This CDR3 region has 14 residues. After removal of 5 bases from V and 7 bases from J, the junction contained 5 bases not matched to a gene. The CDR3 spells CASSLGQGATGYTF. The CDR3 DNA is TGTGCCAGCAGTCTGGGACAGGGGGCTACTGGCTACACCTTC.

The V gene is TRBV28, the J gene TRBJ2-7, with unresolved D. Germline CDR1 is MDHEN and CDR2 is SYDVKM. V lost 1 base and J lost 4, with 8 bases in between. CDR3 length: 13 amino acids. CDR3: CASSLSPRYEQYF. The CDR3 nucleotides are TGTGCCAGCAGTTTATCTCCAAGATACGAGCAGTACTTC. Together with reference TRBV28 and TRBJ2-7, the CDR3 gives the full variable domain: DVKVTQSSRYLVKRTGEKVFLECVQDMDHENMFWYRQDPGLGLRLIYFSYDVKMKEKGDIPEGYSVSREKKERFSLILESASTNQTSMYLCASSLSPRYEQYFGPGTRLTVT.

J is TRBJ2-1 and V is TRBV11-3, with 13 positions matching TRBD2. This CDR3 spans 15 amino acids. J gave up 7 bases and V 6 bases, and 6 bases lay outside the gene matches. Looked up from germline, CDR1 is SGHNT and CDR2 is YENEEA. The CDR3 region is CASSLLAGGWNEQFF. In DNA form, the CDR3 reads TGTGCCAGCAGTCTACTAGCGGGAGGGTGGAATGAGCAGTTCTTC. Looking up the rest from reference TRBV11-3 and TRBJ2-1 gives the full variable domain: EAGVVQSPRYKIIEKKQPVAFWCNPISGHNTLYWYLQNLGQGPELLIRYENEEAVDDSQLPKDRFSAERLKGVDSTLKIQPAELGDSAVYLCASSLLAGGWNEQFFGPGTRLTVL.

The chain couples TRBV6-6 to TRBJ1-1; D may be TRBD1 (6 bases). This CDR3 comprises 14 residues. The ends were cut back, 4 bases at V and 8 bases at J, with 17 bases in the middle. CDR1 is MNHNY and CDR2 is SVGAGI in the germline V gene (reference sequence). The CDR3 loop is CASSLQGAGGEAFF. CDR3 nucleotides: TGTGCCAGCAGTTTACAGGGCGCGGGGGGGGAAGCTTTCTTT.